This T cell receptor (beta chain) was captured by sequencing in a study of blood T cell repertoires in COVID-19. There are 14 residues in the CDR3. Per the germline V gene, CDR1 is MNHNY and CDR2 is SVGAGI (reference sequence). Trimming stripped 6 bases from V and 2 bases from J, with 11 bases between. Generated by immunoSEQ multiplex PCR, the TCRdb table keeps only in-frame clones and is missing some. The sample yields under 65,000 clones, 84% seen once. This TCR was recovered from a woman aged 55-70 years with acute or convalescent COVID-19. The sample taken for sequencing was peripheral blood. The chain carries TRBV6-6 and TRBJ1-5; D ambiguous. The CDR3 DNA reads TGTGCCAGCAGAGATAACCAGGGCAATCAGCCCCAGCATTTT. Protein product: CASRDNQGNQPQHF.